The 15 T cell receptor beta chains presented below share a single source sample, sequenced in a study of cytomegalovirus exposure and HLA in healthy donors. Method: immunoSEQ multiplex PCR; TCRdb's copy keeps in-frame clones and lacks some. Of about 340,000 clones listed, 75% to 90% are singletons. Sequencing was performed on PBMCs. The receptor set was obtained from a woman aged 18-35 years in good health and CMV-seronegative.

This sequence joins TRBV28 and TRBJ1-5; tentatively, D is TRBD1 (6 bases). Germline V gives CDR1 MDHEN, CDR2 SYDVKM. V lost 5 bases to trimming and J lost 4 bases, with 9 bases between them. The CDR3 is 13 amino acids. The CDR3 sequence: CASSHRVNQPQHF. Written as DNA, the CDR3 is TGTGCCAGCAGTCACAGGGTGAATCAGCCCCAGCATTTT.

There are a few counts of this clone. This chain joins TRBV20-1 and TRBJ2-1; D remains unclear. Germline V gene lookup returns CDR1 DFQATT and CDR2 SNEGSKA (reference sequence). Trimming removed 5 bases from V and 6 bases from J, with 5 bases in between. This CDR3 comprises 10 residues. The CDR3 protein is CSAPLNEQFF. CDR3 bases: TGCAGTGCTCCACTCAATGAGCAGTTCTTC.

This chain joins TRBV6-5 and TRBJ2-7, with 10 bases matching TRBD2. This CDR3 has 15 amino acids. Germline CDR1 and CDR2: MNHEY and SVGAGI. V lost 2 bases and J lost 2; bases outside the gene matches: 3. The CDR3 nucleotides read TGTGCCAGCAGTTACAACCTAGCGGGGGCCTACGAGCAGTACTTC. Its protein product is CASSYNLAGAYEQYF.

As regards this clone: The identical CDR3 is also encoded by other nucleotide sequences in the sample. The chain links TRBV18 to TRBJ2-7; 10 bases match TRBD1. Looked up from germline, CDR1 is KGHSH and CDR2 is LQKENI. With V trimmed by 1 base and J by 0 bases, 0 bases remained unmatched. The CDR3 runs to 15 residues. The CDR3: CASSPRTGGSYEQYF. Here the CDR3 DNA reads TGTGCCAGCTCACCACGGACAGGGGGCTCCTACGAGCAGTACTTC.

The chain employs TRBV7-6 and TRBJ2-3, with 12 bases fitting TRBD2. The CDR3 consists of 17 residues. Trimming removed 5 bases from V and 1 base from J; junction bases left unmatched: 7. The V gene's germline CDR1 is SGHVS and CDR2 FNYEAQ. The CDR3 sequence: CASSTRTSGKGTDTQYF. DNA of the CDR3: TGTGCCAGCAGCACAAGGACTAGCGGGAAAGGCACAGATACGCAGTATTTT.

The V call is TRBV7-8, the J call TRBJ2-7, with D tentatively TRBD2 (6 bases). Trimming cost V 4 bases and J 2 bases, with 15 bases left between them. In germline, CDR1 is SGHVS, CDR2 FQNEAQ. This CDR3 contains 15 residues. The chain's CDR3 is CASSWEDSLPYEQYF. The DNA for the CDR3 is TGTGCCAGCAGCTGGGAGGATTCCCTTCCCTACGAGCAGTACTTC.

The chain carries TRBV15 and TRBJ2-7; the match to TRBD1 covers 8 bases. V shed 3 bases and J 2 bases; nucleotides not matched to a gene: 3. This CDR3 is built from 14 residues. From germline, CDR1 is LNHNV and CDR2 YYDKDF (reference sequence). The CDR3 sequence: CATSRDRVTYEQYF. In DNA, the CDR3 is TGTGCCACCAGCAGGGACAGGGTAACCTACGAGCAGTACTTC. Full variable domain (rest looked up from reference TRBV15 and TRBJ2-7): DAMVIQNPRYQVTQFGKPVTLSCSQTLNHNVMYWYQQKSSQAPKLLFHYYDKDFNNEADTPDNFQSRRPNTSFCFLDIRSPGLGDTAMYLCATSRDRVTYEQYFGPGTRLTVT.

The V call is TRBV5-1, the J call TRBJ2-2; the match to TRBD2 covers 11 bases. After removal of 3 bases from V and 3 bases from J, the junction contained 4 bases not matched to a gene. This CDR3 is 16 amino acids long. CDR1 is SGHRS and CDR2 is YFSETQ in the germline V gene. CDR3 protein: CASSYSGRAYTGELFF. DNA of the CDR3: TGCGCCAGCAGCTATAGCGGGAGGGCCTACACCGGGGAGCTGTTTTTT.

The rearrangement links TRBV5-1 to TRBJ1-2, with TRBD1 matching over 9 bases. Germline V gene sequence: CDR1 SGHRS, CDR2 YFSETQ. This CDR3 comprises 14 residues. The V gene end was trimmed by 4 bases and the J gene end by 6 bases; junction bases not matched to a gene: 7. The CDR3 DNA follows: TGCGCCAGCAGCGGGCGGGACAGGGCCCATGGCTACACCTTC. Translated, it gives CASSGRDRAHGYTF. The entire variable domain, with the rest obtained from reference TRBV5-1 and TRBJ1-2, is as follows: KAGVTQTPRYLIKTRGQQVTLSCSPISGHRSVSWYQQTPGQGLQFLFEYFSETQRNKGNFPGRFSGRQFSNSRSEMNVSTLELGDSALYLCASSGRDRAHGYTFGSGTRLTVV.

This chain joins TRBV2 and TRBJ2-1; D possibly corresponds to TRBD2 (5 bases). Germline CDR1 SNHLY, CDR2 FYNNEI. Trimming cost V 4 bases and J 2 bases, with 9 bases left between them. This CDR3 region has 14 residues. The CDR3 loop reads CASSVGRTYNEQFF. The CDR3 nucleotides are TGTGCCAGCAGTGTAGGGAGAACCTACAATGAGCAGTTCTTC.

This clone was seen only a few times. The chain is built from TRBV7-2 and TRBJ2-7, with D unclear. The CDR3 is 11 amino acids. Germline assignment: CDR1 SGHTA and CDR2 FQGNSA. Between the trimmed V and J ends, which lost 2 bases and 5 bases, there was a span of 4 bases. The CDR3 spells CASSLLDEQYF. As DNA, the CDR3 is TGTGCCAGCAGCTTACTTGACGAGCAGTACTTC.

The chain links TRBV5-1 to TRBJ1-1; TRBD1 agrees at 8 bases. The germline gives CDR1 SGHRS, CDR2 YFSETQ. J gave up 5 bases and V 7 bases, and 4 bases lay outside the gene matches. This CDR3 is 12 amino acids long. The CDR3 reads CASGQGSTEAFF. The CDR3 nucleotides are TGCGCCAGCGGACAGGGTTCGACTGAAGCTTTCTTT.

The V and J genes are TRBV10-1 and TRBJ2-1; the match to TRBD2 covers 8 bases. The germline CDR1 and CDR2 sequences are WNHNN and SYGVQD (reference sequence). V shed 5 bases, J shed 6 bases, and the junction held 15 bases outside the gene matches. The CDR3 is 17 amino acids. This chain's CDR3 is CASSPWNSGIPLNEQFF. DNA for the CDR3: TGCGCCAGCAGTCCGTGGAATAGCGGGATCCCCCTCAATGAGCAGTTCTTC.

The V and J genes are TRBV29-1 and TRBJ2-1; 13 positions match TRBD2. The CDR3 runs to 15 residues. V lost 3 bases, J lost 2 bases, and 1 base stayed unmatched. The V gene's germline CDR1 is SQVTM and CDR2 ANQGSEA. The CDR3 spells CSVDGTSGTYNEQFF. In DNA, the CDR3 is TGCAGCGTTGATGGGACTAGCGGGACCTACAATGAGCAGTTCTTC.

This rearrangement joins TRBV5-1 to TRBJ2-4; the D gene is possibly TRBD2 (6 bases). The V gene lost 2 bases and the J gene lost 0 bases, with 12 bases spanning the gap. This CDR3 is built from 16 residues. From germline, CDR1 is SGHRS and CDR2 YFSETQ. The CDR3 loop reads CASSFGGPQAKNIQYF. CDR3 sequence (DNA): TGCGCCAGCAGCTTTGGAGGGCCTCAAGCCAAAAACATTCAGTACTTC.